This TCR beta chain was sequenced for a study of T cells in Graves' hyperthyroidism and ophthalmopathy. Looking at the study overall: Blood from the periphery was taken at initial diagnosis, before any treatment.

The study, taken as a whole, reports: Blood held most thyroid clonotypes expanded above 0.001 frequency.

Regarding this clonotype: What it binds is unknown.

The CDR3 consists of 14 residues. V was cut by 0 bases and J by 4 bases, with 9 bases left in between. Germline V gene lookup returns CDR1 LGHDT and CDR2 YNNKEL (reference sequence). TCR beta CDR3 regions were amplified from RNA. RT-PCR in the first round (using the HTBI primer set) targeted the TCR CDR3. TCRdb analysed the multiplex PCR reads with MiXCR anew, one entry per CDR3 protein. The repertoire holds around 280,000 distinct CDR3 sequences, with roughly an eighth as singletons. The sample was blood. The chain has TRBV3-1 and TRBJ2-5; perhaps TRBD2 as D (5 bases). This TCR was sampled from a middle-aged woman with Graves' hyperthyroidism. CDR3 in DNA: TGTGCCAGCAGCCAAGAAGGTGGAGGAGAGACCCAGTACTTC. Protein product: CASSQEGGGETQYF.